This entry describes one T cell receptor beta chain. Its antigen is still unknown. The source of the sample is a study of cytomegalovirus exposure and HLA in healthy donors. Whole-study context: About 80 million unique TCRs from HLA-typed donors were held in an early data release. Regarding the study as a whole: As a later analysis revealed, most CMV-associated TCR beta chains appeared HLA-restricted. Some 150 TCR beta chains were listed as cytomegalovirus-associated.

Germline V gene lookup returns CDR1 SNHLY and CDR2 FYNNEI. CDR3 length: 15 residues. Trimming took off 4 bases at V and 0 bases at J, with 10 bases between the two ends. Primers: 60 Vbeta forward and 13 Jbeta reverse. Clones were sequenced by immunoSEQ multiplex PCR, and TCRdb holds only the in-frame ones, with some missing. The sample records around 100,000 clones, around 60% being singletons. Sequencing was performed on PBMCs. The origin of this receptor is a man aged 30 to 39 in good health and CMV-seropositive. V usage is TRBV2 and J usage is TRBJ1-3, with D uncertain. CDR3 DNA sequence: TGTGCCAGCAGTGTCAACAGAGACTCTGGAAACACCATATATTTT. It yields the protein CASSVNRDSGNTIYF.